One T cell receptor beta chain is described in this entry. Its cognate antigen is unknown. PCR used 60 Vbeta primers and 13 Jbeta primers. Some clones are missing from TCRdb's copy, which holds only in-frame ones; the method was immunoSEQ multiplex PCR. This sample carries some 150,000 clones, 76% of them seen once, and the ten largest clones take 1.5% to 2%. This sample is drawn from a study of cytomegalovirus exposure and HLA in healthy donors. Study in general: As an earlier analysis found, about 200 million T cells yielded about 120 million unique TCR beta sequences. Overall study findings and caveats: In a later analysis, HLA-associated beta chains showed higher expansion and lower generation probabilities than comparable chains.

CDR1 SQVTM and CDR2 ANQGSEA come from the germline V gene. The junction had 4 bases not matched to a gene; V was cut back by 7 bases and J by 8 bases. CDR3 size: 11 residues. J is TRBJ1-2 and V is TRBV29-1; 10 bases fit TRBD1. Material for sequencing was PBMCs. This clonotype was sampled from a female donor in good health and CMV-seropositive. The CDR3 loop is CSAPTGGGYTF. For the CDR3, the DNA is TGCAGCGCGCCGACAGGGGGCGGCTACACCTTC.